This TCR beta chain emerged from a study of shared clonotypes between healthy human individuals (dated by TCRdb to 2020 to 2021). Background on the whole study: A couple of women and three men aged 18 to 49 years were included in the cohort. Per donor, three plates each were used for CD4 naive and CD4 memory, two for CD8 naive, and one for CD8 memory. Blood TCR repertoires of roughly 5 healthy adults were deeply sequenced to estimate repertoire size and the extent of clonotype sharing between individuals. Different laboratories and diverse techniques were used to prepare libraries and sequence TCR repertoires, to increase sequencing depth and limit assay-specific biases. Each donor's leukapheresis produced roughly between roughly 0.85 and 9 billion PBMCs.

TCR CDR3 regions were amplified from genomic DNA by multiplex PCR using the deep immunoSEQ assay. For each cell subset, the extracted genomic DNA was distributed evenly across all wells of several immunoSEQ 96-well plates, and each plate served as one replicate. For sorted subsets, about 200 ng genomic DNA, equal to about 30,000 T cell genomes, was loaded into each replicate PCR. Purified libraries were measured with a Qubit 3.0 fluorometer, size-checked on a Bioanalyzer 2100, and measured again with the KAPA Library Quantification kit. Every immunoSEQ 96-well plate was sequenced on a separate single-read 150-cycle Illumina NextSeq 550 flow cell. As for how the authors treated the data: Because the immunoSEQ output held only junctional sequences and lacked quality scores, the filtering could not match the filtering applied to full-length reads. To assign V/J genes and CDR3, sequences were annotated using PyIR, a Python wrapper for IgBLAST v1.9, with IMGT germline references. Reads were removed for weak V/J assignments (E-value above 1e-6), missing CDR3, stop codons, out-of-frame junctions, or ambiguous translated residues. V3J clonotypes were defined by identical inferred V gene, J gene, and CDR3 amino acid sequence. The percentage overlap between two repertoires was calculated by dividing the number of shared unique clonotypes by the size of the smaller repertoire. RTK rarefaction, the Chao1 estimator, and Recon v2.1 estimates of unobserved clonotypes were used to assess repertoire richness. Generation probabilities for all TCRbeta clonotypes obtained by the gDNA method from a few donors were computed using OLGA. TCRdb provides this immuneACCESS table in a form limited to in-frame rearrangements. Some clones are lacking; in checked studies, under half of them reflect an unresolved V gene, and why the rest are absent is not known. Clone size and V and J calls were adopted from that table, with D and trimming inferred from the DNA. The sample includes just over 2,000,000 clones, with approximately 95% observed a single time. The ten top clones hold 0.1% to 0.15% of the sample.

On this clone itself: Its specific antigen is unknown. No per-base quality is available; no much larger clone lies one base away.

Sequences LNHNV (CDR1) and YYDKDF (CDR2) are obtained from the germline V gene (reference sequence). The CDR3 holds 16 amino acids from the cysteine to the phenylalanine. CDR3 DNA only is kept here, 48 bases in frame from base 1. At the junction V is shortened by 1 base and J by 2 bases, with 12 bases in between. The donors were healthy, HIV-negative adults with no recently reported acute infections or vaccinations. All donors were Caucasian adults living in Nashville, Tennessee, USA. CD4+ T cells were enriched through magnetic negative selection, after which naive cells were positively selected on CD45RA and the remaining negative fraction served as the memory subset. Blood was collected by leukapheresis, and PBMCs were isolated by Ficoll-Histopaque density gradient centrifugation and then cryopreserved in liquid nitrogen vapor phase. Analytical flow cytometry was used to check the purity and quantity of every magnetically sorted T cell population. Each sorted fraction had its genomic DNA isolated and then quantified by UV absorbance on a Nanodrop 2000c.

Summary of the overall study and its limitations: Sharing across a handful of donors was observed for 4.5% to 6.5% of naive CD4, under 4% of naive CD8, about 2.3% of memory CD4, and around 0.42% of memory CD8 clonotypes. Because the study included a small number of donors, the genetic and exposure-history diversity represented was limited. Estimated clonotype richness was generally larger for naive than for memory subsets. Sampling was restricted to blood, and TCR repertoires in tissue are likely to differ from TCR repertoires in blood. Clonotypes shared by all four sorted-subset donors showed higher generation probabilities than non-shared clonotypes. Even with the large sequencing depth, rarefaction of the sorted-subset datasets indicated that sequencing was incomplete. Based on pairwise subsampling, the degree of clonotype sharing among donors was expected to be affected by sequencing depth.

The receptor was isolated from a man aged 18 to 29 in good health. The rearrangement combines TRBV15 with TRBJ1-3; the D gene cannot be resolved reliably. The sample taken for sequencing was naive CD4+ T cells sorted from blood. The cell subset or site tag for this specimen amounts to: CD45RA+ positively selected. The CDR3 protein sequence reads: CATSRAYSQAGNTIYF. The DNA reads TGTGCCACCAGCAGAGCCTACAGCCAGGCTGGAAACACCATATATTTT. With all but the CDR3 taken from the reference TRBV15 and TRBJ1-3 genes, the full variable domain is: DAMVIQNPRYQVTQFGKPVTLSCSQTLNHNVMYWYQQKSSQAPKLLFHYYDKDFNNEADTPDNFQSRRPNTSFCFLDIRSPGLGDTAMYLCATSRAYSQAGNTIYFGEGSWLTVV.